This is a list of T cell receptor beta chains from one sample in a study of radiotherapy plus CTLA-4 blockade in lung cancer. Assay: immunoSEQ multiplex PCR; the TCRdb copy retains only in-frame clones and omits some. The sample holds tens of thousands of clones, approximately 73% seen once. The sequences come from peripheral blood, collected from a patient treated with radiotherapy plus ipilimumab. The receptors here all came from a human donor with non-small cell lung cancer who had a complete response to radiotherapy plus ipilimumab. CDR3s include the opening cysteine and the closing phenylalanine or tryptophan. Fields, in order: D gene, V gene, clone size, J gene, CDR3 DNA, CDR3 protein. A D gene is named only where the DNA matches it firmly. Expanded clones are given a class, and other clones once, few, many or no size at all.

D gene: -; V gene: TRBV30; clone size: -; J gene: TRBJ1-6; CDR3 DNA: TGTGCCTGGAGTGTGGCAGGGAATTCACCCCTCCACTTT; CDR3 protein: CAWSVAGNSPLHF
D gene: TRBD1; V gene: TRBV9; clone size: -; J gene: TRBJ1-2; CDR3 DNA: TGTGCCAGCAGCCTCCGAGGGGACAGGAGCTATGGCTACACCTTC; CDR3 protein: CASSLRGDRSYGYTF
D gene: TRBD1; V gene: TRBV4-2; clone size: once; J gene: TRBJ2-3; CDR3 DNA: TGTGCCAGCAGCCAAGCAGGTACAGGGGGAACAGATACGCAGTATTTT; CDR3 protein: CASSQAGTGGTDTQYF
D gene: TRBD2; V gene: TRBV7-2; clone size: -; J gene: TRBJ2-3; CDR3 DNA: TGTGCCAGCAGCCCAGGGGGGGCTAGCGGGGAATGGAGCACAGATACGCAGTATTTT; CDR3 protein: CASSPGGASGEWSTDTQYF
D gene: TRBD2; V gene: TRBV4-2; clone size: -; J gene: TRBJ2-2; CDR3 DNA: TGTGCCAGCAGCCAAGATGGAGGGACTACCTACACCGGGGAGCTGTTTTTT; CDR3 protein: CASSQDGGTTYTGELFF
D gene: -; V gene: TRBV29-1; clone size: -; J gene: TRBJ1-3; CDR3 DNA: TGCAGCGTTGTATCGGTAGCCGGAAACACCATATATTTT; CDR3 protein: CSVVSVAGNTIYF
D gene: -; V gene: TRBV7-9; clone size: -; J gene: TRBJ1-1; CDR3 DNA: TGTGCCAGCAGCTCTAGGACATCAAACACTGAAGCTTTCTTT; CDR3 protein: CASSSRTSNTEAFF
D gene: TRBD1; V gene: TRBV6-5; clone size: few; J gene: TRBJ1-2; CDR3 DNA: TGTGCCAGCAGTTACCGAGACAGGGGGAACTATGGCTACACCTTC; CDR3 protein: CASSYRDRGNYGYTF
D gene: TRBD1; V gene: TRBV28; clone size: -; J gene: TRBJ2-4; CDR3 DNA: TGTGCCAGCAGTCGGGACAGCGGCTACGCTCTAGCCAAAAACATTCAGTACTTC; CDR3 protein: CASSRDSGYALAKNIQYF
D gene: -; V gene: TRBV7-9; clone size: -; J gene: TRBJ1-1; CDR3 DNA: TGTGCCAGCAGCTTAGATACAGGAAGGAGGGAGGCTTTCTTT; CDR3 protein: CASSLDTGRREAFF
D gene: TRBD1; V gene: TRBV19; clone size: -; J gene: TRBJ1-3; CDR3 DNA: TGTGCCAGTAGTCCGGGACAGGAGCTTGGAAACACCATATATTTT; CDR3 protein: CASSPGQELGNTIYF
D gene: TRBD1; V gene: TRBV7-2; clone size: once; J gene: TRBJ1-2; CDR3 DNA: TGTGCCAGCAGCTTCGACGGGACAGGGGGCGCGGGGGGCTACACCTTC; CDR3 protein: CASSFDGTGGAGGYTF
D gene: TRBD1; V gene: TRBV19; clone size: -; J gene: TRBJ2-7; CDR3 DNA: TGTGCCAGTAGTAGAACGGGACAGGGGGTCTACGAGCAGTACTTC; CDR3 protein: CASSRTGQGVYEQYF
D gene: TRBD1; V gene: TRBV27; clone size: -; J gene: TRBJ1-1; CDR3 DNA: TGTGCCAGCAGTAAACAGGGGTTTGGGGCTTTCTTT; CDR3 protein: CASSKQGFGAFF
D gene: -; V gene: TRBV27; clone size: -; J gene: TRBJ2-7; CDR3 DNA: TGTGCCAGCAGGGTAGAAGGGGGCTACGAGCAGTACTTC; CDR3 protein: CASRVEGGYEQYF
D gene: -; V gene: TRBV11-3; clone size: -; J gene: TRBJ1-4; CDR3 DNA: TGTGCCAGCAGCACCTTCATGCCCGACTGGAATGAAAAACTGTTTTTT; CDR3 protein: CASSTFMPDWNEKLFF
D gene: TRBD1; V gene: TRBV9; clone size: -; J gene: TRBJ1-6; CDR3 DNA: TGTGCCAGCAGTGCCGGGACAGGGGGATTTAATTCACCCCTCCACTTT; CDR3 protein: CASSAGTGGFNSPLHF
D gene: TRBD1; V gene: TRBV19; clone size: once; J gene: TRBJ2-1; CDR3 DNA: TGTGCCAGTAGCTCGGGACAGGGGCACAATGAGCAGTTCTTC; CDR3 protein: CASSSGQGHNEQFF
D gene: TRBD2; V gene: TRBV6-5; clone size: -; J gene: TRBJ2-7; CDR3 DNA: TGTGCCAGCAGTATTAGCGGGGTCAACTACGAGCAGTACTTC; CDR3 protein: CASSISGVNYEQYF
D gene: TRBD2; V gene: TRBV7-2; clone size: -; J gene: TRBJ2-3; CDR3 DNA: TGTGCCAGCAGCTTACTAGCGGCTCGCACAGATACGCAGTATTTT; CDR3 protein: CASSLLAARTDTQYF
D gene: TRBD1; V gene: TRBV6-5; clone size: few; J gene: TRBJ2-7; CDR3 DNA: TGTGCCAGCAGTTACACCGGGACAGGAGCCTACGAGCAGTACTTC; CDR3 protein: CASSYTGTGAYEQYF
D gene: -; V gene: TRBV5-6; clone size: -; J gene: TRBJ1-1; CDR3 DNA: TGTGCCAGCATCAATGTGGGCGCCTCCATGAACACTGAAGCTTTCTTT; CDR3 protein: CASINVGASMNTEAFF
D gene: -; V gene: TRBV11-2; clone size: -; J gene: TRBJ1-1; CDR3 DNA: TGTGCCAGCAGCTTAGACGTTGAAGCTTTCTTT; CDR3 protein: CASSLDVEAFF
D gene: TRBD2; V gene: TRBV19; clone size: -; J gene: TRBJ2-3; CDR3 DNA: TGTGCCAGTAGTATGGCTAGCGGGGGGCGACCACAGATACCGCAGTATTTT; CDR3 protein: CASSMASGGRPQIPQYF
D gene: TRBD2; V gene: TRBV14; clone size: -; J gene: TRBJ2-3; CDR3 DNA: TGTGCCAGCAGCACGCGGGGGGGCCTTACAGATACGCAGTATTTT; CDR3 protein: CASSTRGGLTDTQYF
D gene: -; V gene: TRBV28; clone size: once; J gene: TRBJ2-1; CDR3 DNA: TGTGCCAGCAGTGATCTAGGACAGGGAGGGGGGAATGAGCAGTTCTTC; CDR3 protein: CASSDLGQGGGNEQFF
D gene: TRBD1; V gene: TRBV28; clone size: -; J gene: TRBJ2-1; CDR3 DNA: TGTGCCAGCAGTCCCGACAGGGTAGGGAACAATGAGCAGTTCTTC; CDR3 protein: CASSPDRVGNNEQFF
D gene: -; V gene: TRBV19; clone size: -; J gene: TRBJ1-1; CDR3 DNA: TGTGCCAGTAGCCCAGGGGTAACGAACACTGAAGCTTTCTTT; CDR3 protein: CASSPGVTNTEAFF
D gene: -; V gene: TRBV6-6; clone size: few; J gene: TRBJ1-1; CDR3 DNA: TGTGCCAGCAGTCCCCCGGGAAGTGAAGCTTTCTTT; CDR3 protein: CASSPPGSEAFF
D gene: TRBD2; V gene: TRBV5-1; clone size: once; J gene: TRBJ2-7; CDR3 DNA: TGCGCCAGCAGCTGGACCGGGACTAGCGGGAGTGTCATCTCCTACGAGCAGTACTTC; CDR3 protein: CASSWTGTSGSVISYEQYF
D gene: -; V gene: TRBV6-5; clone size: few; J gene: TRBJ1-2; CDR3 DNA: TGTGCCAGCAGTTACTCTTTCCTAGACGGCTACACCTTC; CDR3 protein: CASSYSFLDGYTF
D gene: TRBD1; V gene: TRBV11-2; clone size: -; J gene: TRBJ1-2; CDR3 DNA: TGTGCCAGCAGCTTAGATAGGGACAGGAGAGTCTACACCTTC; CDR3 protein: CASSLDRDRRVYTF
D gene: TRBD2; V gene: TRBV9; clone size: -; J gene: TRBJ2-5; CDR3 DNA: TGTGCCAGCAGCGTAGGTCGGCTAGCGGGGGCACAAGAGACCCAGTACTTC; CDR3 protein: CASSVGRLAGAQETQYF
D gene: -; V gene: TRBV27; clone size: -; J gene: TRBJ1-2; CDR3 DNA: TGTGCCAGCAGCTTGACTAGCGCTAACTATGGCTACACCTTC; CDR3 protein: CASSLTSANYGYTF
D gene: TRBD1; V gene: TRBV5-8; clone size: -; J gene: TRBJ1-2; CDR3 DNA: TGTGCCAGCAGCTCCAGGGACAGGGTCTACTATGGCTACACCTTC; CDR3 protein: CASSSRDRVYYGYTF
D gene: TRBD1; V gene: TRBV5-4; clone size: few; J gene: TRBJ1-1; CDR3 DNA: TGTGCCAGCAGCTTGGGAGGGACAGGTGAAGCTTTCTTT; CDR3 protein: CASSLGGTGEAFF
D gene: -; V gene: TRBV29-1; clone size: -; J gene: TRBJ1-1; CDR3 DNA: TGCAGCGTTTTACTCGACAGGTTCGCTGAAGCTTTCTTT; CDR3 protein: CSVLLDRFAEAFF
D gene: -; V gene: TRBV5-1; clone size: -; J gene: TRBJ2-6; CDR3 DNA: TGCGCCAGCAGCGTCACTGGGGCCAACGTCCTGACTTTC; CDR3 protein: CASSVTGANVLTF
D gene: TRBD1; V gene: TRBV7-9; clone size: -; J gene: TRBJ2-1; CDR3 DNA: TGTGCCAGCAGCCCCCGGGACAGGGACGACAATGAGCAGTTCTTC; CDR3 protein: CASSPRDRDDNEQFF
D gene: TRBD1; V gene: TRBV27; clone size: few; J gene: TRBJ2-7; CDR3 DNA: TGTGCCAGCAGTATTGACAGGGGAATATACGAGCAGTACTTC; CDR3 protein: CASSIDRGIYEQYF
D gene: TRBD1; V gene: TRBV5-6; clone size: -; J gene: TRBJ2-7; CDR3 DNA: TGTGCCAGCAGCTGGGGACAGGGGTACGAGCAGTACTTC; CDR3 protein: CASSWGQGYEQYF
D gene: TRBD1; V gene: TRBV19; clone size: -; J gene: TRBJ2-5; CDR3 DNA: TGTGCCAGTAGCTCGACAGGGGACCAAGAGACCCAGTACTTC; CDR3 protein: CASSSTGDQETQYF
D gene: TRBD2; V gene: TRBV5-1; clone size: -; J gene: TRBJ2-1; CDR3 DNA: TGCGCCAGCAGCTTGGGATCTAGCGGGGGGTACAATGAGCAGTTCTTC; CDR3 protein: CASSLGSSGGYNEQFF
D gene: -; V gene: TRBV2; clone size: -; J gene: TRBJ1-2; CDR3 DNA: TGTGCCAGCAGTGAAGCCCGGACAGTCTATGGCTACACCTTC; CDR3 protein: CASSEARTVYGYTF
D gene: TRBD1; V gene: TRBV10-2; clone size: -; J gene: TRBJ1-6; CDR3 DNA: TGCGCCAGCAGGGACCGACAGGGCTATAATTCACCCCTCCACTTT; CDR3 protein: CASRDRQGYNSPLHF
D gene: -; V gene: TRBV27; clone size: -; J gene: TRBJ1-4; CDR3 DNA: TGTGCCAGCCAGGGCCTGACTAATGAAAAACTGTTTTTT; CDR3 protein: CASQGLTNEKLFF
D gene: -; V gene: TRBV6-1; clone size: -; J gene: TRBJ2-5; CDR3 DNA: TGTGCCAGCAGCCCCCCCGTCGGGGGAAAGGAGACCCAGTACTTC; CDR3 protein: CASSPPVGGKETQYF
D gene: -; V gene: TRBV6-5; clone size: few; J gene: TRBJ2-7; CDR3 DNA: TGTGCCAGCAAATTTGGGGCAGGGGTCTTCTACGAGCAGTACTTC; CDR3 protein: CASKFGAGVFYEQYF
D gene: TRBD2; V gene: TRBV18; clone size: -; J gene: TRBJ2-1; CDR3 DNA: TGTGCCAGCTCACCCTCGCGCGGGGGTACCTACAATGAGCAGTTCTTC; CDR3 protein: CASSPSRGGTYNEQFF
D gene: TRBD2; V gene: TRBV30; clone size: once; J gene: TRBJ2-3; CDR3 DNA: TGTGCCTGGAGTATCACAGGGACTAGCGCAGATACGCAGTATTTT; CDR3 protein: CAWSITGTSADTQYF
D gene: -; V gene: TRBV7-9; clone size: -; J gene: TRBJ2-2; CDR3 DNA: TGTGCCAGCAGCTTACCGACTAGTGCCGGGGAGCTGTTTTTT; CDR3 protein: CASSLPTSAGELFF
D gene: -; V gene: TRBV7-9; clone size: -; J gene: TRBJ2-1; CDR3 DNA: TGTGCCAGCGGGGATATGCGGGGCCTTTTGGATGAGCAGTTCTTC; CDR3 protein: CASGDMRGLLDEQFF